The entry that follows covers one TCR beta chain sequence. This entry comes from a study of T-cell reconstitution after alpha-beta-depleted transplantation in children. Unique molecular identifiers featured in how the TCRbeta library was prepared. One entry per CDR3 protein results from TCRdb running MiXCR on the PCR reads. The sample lists around 600,000 distinct CDR3 sequences; roughly 17% were seen once. J was trimmed by 6 bases and V by 5 bases; bases with no gene match: 15. This CDR3 has 16 residues. CDR1 DFQATT and CDR2 SNEGSKA come from the germline V gene (reference sequence). Sequences were derived from PBMCs from the stem cell graft donor, sampled from the stem cell graft. The rearrangement joins TRBV20-1 to TRBJ2-2, with 7 nucleotides matching TRBD1. This TCR was sampled from a human donor who donated a stem cell graft to a child with acute myeloid leukemia. The DNA for the CDR3 is TGCAGTGCTGCGACGACAGGGCCCATTCGACCCGGGGAGCTGTTTTTT. Protein product: CSAATTGPIRPGELFF.